This entry features one T cell receptor (beta chain) sequence. The antigen is undetermined. Primed by a sample-barcoded 5' primer and a J-beta primer mix, a second PCR proceeded for 7 to 11 cycles. The template-switch adaptor, which had 12 random nucleotides, put a tag on each cDNA molecule. TCRdb called the 5' RACE reads again in MiXCR, with one record for every CDR3 protein. The table includes about 380,000 distinct CDR3 sequences, about 55% detected once. These data come from a study of blood T cells in healthy people across ages. Every donor contributed roughly 10 milliliters of peripheral blood by blood draw. Findings and limits, study-wide: Age brought a roughly linear fall in TCR beta diversity measured per million T cells.

This receptor was taken from a man in his sixties in good health. The specimen was blood.

CDR3 in amino acids: CASSSQGQGDYGYTF. CDR3 nucleotide sequence: TGTGCCAGCAGTTCCCAGGGACAGGGTGACTATGGCTACACCTTC. This rearrangement joins TRBV28 to TRBJ1-2; 9 bases map to TRBD1. The V segment lost 4 bases and the J segment 3 bases; nucleotides outside the gene matches: 6. CDR3 size: 15 residues. Germline V gene sequence: CDR1 MDHEN, CDR2 SYDVKM.